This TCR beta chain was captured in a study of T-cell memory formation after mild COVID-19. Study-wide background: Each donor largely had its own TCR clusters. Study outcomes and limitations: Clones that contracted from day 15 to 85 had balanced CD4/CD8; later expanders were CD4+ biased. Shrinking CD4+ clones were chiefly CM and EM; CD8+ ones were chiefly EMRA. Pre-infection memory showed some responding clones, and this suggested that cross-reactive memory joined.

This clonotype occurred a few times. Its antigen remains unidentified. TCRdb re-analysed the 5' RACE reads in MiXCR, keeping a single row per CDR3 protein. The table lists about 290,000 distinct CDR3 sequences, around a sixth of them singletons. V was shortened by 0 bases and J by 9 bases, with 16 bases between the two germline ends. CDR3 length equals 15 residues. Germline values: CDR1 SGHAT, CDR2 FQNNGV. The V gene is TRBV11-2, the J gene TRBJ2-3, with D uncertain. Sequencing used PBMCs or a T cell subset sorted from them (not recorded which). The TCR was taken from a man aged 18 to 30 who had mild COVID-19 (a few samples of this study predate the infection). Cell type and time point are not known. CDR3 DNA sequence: TGTGCCAGCAGCTTAGATGTTTTTAAGGTGCCCACGCAGTATTTT. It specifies CASSLDVFKVPTQYF. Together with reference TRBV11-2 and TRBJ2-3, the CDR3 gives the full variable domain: EAGVAQSPRYKIIEKRQSVAFWCNPISGHATLYWYQQILGQGPKLLIQFQNNGVVDDSQLPKDRFSAERLKGVDSTLKIQPAKLEDSAVYLCASSLDVFKVPTQYFGPGTRLTVL.